These T cell receptor beta chains were read from a single sample in a study of blood T cell repertoires in COVID-19. Assay used: immunoSEQ multiplex PCR; TCRdb lists only in-frame clones, some missing. Of roughly 250,000 clones in the sample, approximately 91% were seen once. The sequencing input was PBMCs or T cells enriched from blood (not recorded which). All receptors derive from a woman aged 40 to 50 with acute COVID-19. Both conserved end residues are part of each CDR3. Fields, in order: V gene, clone size, D gene, J gene, CDR3 DNA, CDR3 protein. A D gene is named only where the DNA matches it firmly. Part of the rows lack a size; the others show once, few, many or a class for expanded clones.

V gene: TRBV28
clone size: NA
D gene: NA
J gene: TRBJ1-3
CDR3 DNA: TGTGCCAGCAGTTTGGGCAGGGTGCTGAACACCATATATTTT
CDR3 protein: CASSLGRVLNTIYF

V gene: TRBV9
clone size: NA
D gene: NA
J gene: TRBJ1-2
CDR3 DNA: TGTGCCAGCAGGTTCGCGGCAGGGCGGTCTGGCTACACCTTC
CDR3 protein: CASRFAAGRSGYTF

V gene: TRBV5-6
clone size: NA
D gene: NA
J gene: TRBJ1-5
CDR3 DNA: TGTGCCAGCAGCTCGGACAAACAGGGTTCCAATCAGCCCCAGCATTTT
CDR3 protein: CASSSDKQGSNQPQHF

V gene: TRBV9
clone size: NA
D gene: TRBD1
J gene: TRBJ1-1
CDR3 DNA: TGTGCCAGCAGCTCCCAGACAGGGGGCCTCACTGAAGCTTTCTTT
CDR3 protein: CASSSQTGGLTEAFF

V gene: TRBV25-1
clone size: NA
D gene: NA
J gene: TRBJ1-1
CDR3 DNA: TGTGCCAGCAGATTAGTCGGTGGGGGCGGCACTGAAGCTTTCTTT
CDR3 protein: CASRLVGGGGTEAFF

V gene: TRBV18
clone size: NA
D gene: NA
J gene: TRBJ2-3
CDR3 DNA: TGTGCCAGCTCACCAGCGGCCGGCGGTGGCACAGATACGCAGTATTTT
CDR3 protein: CASSPAAGGGTDTQYF

V gene: TRBV7-8
clone size: NA
D gene: NA
J gene: TRBJ1-5
CDR3 DNA: TGTGCCAGCAGCTTAGTGGGGGGTGGGGGCAATCAGCCCCAGCATTTT
CDR3 protein: CASSLVGGGGNQPQHF

V gene: TRBV15
clone size: NA
D gene: NA
J gene: TRBJ1-2
CDR3 DNA: TGTGCCACCAGCGGAGACCCTCGGACATGGACCTATGGCTACACCTTC
CDR3 protein: CATSGDPRTWTYGYTF

V gene: TRBV5-1
clone size: NA
D gene: NA
J gene: TRBJ2-7
CDR3 DNA: TGCGCCAGCAGCTTATCAGGGTTTAGACGTAACTACGAGCAGTACTTC
CDR3 protein: CASSLSGFRRNYEQYF

V gene: TRBV2
clone size: NA
D gene: NA
J gene: TRBJ1-1
CDR3 DNA: TGTGCCAGCAGCGAAAGGGACACAATGAACACTGAAGCTTTCTTT
CDR3 protein: CASSERDTMNTEAFF

V gene: TRBV6-1
clone size: NA
D gene: NA
J gene: TRBJ2-3
CDR3 DNA: TGTGCCAGCAGTGAAGATACAGGGAACACAGATACGCAGTATTTT
CDR3 protein: CASSEDTGNTDTQYF

V gene: TRBV25-1
clone size: once
D gene: TRBD2
J gene: TRBJ2-7
CDR3 DNA: TGTGCCAGCAGTGATTGGGTTTTGGGGAGACTAGCGTGCGAGCAGTACTTC
CDR3 protein: CASSDWVLGRLACEQYF

V gene: TRBV2
clone size: once
D gene: TRBD1
J gene: TRBJ1-1
CDR3 DNA: TGTGCCAGCAGTGAACAGGGGGCTAGCGCTGAAGCTTTCTTT
CDR3 protein: CASSEQGASAEAFF

V gene: TRBV5-1
clone size: NA
D gene: NA
J gene: TRBJ2-2
CDR3 DNA: TGCGCCAGCAGCTTGGGAGGGTCCACCGGGGAGCTGTTTTTT
CDR3 protein: CASSLGGSTGELFF

V gene: TRBV6-1
clone size: NA
D gene: TRBD1
J gene: TRBJ2-7
CDR3 DNA: TGTGCCAGCAGTGAATCCGGGACAGGGGGGTACGGGCAGTACTTC
CDR3 protein: CASSESGTGGYGQYF

V gene: TRBV5-1
clone size: NA
D gene: TRBD2
J gene: TRBJ2-1
CDR3 DNA: TGCGCCAGCAGTTATGGGGGACTAGCGGGCGACAATGAGCAGTTCTTC
CDR3 protein: CASSYGGLAGDNEQFF

V gene: TRBV9
clone size: NA
D gene: TRBD2
J gene: TRBJ2-2
CDR3 DNA: TGTGCCAGCAGCGTAGGTTTGGGGGGGAGCACCGGGGAGCTGTTTTTT
CDR3 protein: CASSVGLGGSTGELFF

V gene: TRBV4-1
clone size: NA
D gene: TRBD2
J gene: TRBJ2-7
CDR3 DNA: TGCGCCAGCAGCCAAGATTCGGTGACCGGGAGGGCCACCGAGCAGTACTTC
CDR3 protein: CASSQDSVTGRATEQYF

V gene: TRBV7-6
clone size: NA
D gene: TRBD2
J gene: TRBJ2-7
CDR3 DNA: TGTGCCAGCAGCTTAGTGGACGGGAGGGCCAATGAGCAGTACTTC
CDR3 protein: CASSLVDGRANEQYF

V gene: TRBV9
clone size: NA
D gene: NA
J gene: TRBJ2-2
CDR3 DNA: TGTGCCAGCAGCGTAGGGCGGAGGAACACCGGGGAGCTGTTTTTT
CDR3 protein: CASSVGRRNTGELFF

V gene: TRBV3-1/TRBV3-2
clone size: NA
D gene: NA
J gene: TRBJ1-1
CDR3 DNA: TGTGCCAGCAGCCACCTGGGAGTTGAAGCTTTCTTT
CDR3 protein: CASSHLGVEAFF

V gene: TRBV7-8
clone size: NA
D gene: TRBD1
J gene: TRBJ1-5
CDR3 DNA: TGTGCCAGCAGCTTAGTTGGGACAGGGGAACAGCCCCAGCATTTT
CDR3 protein: CASSLVGTGEQPQHF

V gene: TRBV7-8
clone size: NA
D gene: TRBD1
J gene: TRBJ2-5
CDR3 DNA: TGTGCCAGCTCCTTCAGGGGGTCTCCCAAAGCGGAGACCCAGTACTTC
CDR3 protein: CASSFRGSPKAETQYF